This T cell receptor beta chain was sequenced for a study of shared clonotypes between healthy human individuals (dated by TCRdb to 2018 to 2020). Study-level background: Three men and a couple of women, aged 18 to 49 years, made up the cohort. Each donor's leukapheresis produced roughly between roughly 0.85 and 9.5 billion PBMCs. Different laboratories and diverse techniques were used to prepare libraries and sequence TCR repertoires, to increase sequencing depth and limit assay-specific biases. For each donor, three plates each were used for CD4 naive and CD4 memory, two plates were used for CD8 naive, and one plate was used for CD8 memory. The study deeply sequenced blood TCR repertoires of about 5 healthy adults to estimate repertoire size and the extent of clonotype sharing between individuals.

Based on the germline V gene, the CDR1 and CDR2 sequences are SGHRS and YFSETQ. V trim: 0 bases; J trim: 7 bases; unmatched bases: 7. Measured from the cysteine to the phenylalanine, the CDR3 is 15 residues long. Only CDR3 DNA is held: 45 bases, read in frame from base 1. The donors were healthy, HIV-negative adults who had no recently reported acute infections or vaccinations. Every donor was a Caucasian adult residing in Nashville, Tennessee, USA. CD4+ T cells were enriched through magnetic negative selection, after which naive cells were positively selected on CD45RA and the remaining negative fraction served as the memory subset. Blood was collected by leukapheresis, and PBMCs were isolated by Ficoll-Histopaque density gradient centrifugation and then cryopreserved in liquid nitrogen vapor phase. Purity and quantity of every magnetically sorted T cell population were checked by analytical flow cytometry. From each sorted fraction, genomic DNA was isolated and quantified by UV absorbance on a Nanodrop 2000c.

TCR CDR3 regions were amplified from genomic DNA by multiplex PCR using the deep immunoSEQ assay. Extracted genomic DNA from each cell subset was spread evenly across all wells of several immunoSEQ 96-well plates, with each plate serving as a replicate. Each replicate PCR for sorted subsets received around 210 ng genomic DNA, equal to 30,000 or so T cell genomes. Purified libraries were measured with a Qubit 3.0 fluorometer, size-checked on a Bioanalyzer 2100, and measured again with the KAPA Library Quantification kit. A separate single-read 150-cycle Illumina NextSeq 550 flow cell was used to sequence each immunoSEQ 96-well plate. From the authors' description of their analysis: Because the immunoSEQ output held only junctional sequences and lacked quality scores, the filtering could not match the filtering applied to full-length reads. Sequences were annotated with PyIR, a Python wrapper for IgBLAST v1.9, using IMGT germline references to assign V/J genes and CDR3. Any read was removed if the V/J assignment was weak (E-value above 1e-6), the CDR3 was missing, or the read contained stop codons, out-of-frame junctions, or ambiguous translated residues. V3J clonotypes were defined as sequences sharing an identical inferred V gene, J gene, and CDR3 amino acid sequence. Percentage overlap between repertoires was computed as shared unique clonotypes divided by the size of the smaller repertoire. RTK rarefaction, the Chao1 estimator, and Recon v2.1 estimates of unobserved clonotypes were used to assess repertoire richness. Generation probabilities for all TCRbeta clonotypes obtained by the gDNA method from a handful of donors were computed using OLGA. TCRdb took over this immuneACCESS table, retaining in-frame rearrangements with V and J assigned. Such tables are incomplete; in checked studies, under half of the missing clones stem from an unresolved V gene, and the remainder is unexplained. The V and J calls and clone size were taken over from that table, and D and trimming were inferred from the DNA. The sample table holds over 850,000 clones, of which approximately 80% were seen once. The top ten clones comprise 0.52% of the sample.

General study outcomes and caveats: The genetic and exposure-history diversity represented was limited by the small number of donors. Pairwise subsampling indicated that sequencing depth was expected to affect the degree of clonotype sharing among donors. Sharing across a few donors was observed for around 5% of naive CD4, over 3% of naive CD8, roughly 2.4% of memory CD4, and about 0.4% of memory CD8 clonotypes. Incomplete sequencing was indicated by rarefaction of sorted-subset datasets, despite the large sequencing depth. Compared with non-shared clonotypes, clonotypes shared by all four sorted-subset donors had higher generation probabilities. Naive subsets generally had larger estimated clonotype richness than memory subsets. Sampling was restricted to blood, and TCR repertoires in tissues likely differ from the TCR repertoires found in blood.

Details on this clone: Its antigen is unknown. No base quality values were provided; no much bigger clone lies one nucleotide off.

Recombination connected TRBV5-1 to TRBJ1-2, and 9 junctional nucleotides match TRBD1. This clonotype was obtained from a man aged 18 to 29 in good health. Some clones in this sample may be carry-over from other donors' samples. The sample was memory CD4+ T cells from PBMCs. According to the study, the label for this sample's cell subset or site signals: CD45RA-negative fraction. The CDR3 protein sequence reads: CASSLDRGLSSGYTF. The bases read TGCGCCAGCAGCTTGGACAGGGGGCTCTCGTCTGGCTACACCTTC.